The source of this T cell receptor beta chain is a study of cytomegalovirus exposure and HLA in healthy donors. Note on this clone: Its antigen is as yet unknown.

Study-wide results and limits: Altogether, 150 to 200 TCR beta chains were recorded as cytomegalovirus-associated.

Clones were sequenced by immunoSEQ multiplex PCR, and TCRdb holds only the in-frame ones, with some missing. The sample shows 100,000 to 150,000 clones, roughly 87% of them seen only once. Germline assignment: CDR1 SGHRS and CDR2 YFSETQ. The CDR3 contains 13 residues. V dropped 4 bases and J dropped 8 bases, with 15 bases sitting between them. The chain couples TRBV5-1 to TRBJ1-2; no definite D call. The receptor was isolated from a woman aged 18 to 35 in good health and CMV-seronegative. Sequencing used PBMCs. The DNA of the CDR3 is TGCGCCAGCAGCCCTTCTATCCGCCGGGGCTACACCTTC. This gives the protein CASSPSIRRGYTF.